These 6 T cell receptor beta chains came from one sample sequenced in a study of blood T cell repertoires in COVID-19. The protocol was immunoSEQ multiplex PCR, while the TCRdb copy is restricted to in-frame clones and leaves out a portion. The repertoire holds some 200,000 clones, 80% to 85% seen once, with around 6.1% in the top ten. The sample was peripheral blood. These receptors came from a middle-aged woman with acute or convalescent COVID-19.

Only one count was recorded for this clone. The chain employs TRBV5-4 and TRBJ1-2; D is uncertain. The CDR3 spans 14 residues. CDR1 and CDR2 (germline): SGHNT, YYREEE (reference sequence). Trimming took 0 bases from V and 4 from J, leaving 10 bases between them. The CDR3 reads CASSLAADSYGYTF. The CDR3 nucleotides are TGTGCCAGCAGCTTGGCTGCAGACTCCTATGGCTACACCTTC.

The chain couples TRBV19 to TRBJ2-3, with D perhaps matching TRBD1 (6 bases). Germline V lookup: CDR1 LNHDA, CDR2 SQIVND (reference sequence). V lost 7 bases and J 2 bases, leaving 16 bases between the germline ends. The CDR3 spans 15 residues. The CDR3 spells CASTPTGPYTDTQYF. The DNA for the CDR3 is TGTGCCAGTACTCCGACAGGACCTTACACAGATACGCAGTATTTT. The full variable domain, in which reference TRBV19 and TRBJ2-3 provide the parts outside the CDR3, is DGGITQSPKYLFRKEGQNVTLSCEQNLNHDAMYWYRQDPGQGLRLIYYSQIVNDFQKGDIAEGYSVSREKKESFPLTVTSAQKNPTAFYLCASTPTGPYTDTQYFGPGTRLTVL.

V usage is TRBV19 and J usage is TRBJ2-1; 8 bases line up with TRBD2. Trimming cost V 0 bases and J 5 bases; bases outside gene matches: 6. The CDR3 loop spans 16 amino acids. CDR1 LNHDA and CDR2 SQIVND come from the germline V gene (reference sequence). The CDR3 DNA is TGTGCCAGTAGTATAGATAAGGGCGGGGGGAACAATGAGCAGTTCTTC. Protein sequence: CASSIDKGGGNNEQFF. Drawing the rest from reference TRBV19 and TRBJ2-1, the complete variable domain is DGGITQSPKYLFRKEGQNVTLSCEQNLNHDAMYWYRQDPGQGLRLIYYSQIVNDFQKGDIAEGYSVSREKKESFPLTVTSAQKNPTAFYLCASSIDKGGGNNEQFFGPGTRLTVL.

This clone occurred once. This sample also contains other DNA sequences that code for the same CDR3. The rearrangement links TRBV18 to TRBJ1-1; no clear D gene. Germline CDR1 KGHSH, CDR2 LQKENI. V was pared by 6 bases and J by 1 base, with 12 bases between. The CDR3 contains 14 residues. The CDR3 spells CASSLGGSNTEAFF. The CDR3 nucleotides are TGTGCCAGCTCCCTTGGAGGGTCGAACACTGAAGCTTTCTTT.

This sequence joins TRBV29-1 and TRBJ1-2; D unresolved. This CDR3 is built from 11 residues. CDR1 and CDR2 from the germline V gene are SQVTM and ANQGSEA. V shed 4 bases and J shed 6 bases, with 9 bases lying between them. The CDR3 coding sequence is TGCAGCGTTGGCCCCTCGGATGGCTACACCTTC. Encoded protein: CSVGPSDGYTF.

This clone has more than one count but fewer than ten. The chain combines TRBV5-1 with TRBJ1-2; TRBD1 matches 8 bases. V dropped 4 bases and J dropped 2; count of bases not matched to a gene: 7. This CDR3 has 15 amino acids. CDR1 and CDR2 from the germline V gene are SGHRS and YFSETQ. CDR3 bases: TGCGCCAGCAGCCCCACGGACAGGGACAACTATGGCTACACCTTC. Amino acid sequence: CASSPTDRDNYGYTF.